A single T cell receptor (beta chain) is shown here with its context. Its antigen remains unknown. The data are from a study of blood T cells in healthy people across ages. Findings and limits, study-wide: There were more naive CD4+ cells and higher diversity in long-lived donors than in aged donors. A conclusive naive versus antigen-experienced comparison was prevented by the unsorted PBMCs.

A second PCR of about 6 to 11 cycles used a sample-barcoded 5' primer and a J-beta primer mix. TCRdb fed the 5' RACE reads into MiXCR, producing one record per CDR3 protein. Among about 970,000 distinct CDR3 sequences, just over 50% were seen once, and the ten largest hold about 22%. The CDR3 contains 15 residues. Germline V gene sequence: CDR1 SGHDN, CDR2 FVKESK. The V gene lost 0 bases and the J gene lost 6 bases, with 12 bases spanning the gap. The clonotype was recovered from an older woman in good health. The J gene is TRBJ2-1, the V gene TRBV14; D is undetermined. Sequencing was done on a sample of blood. The CDR3 DNA reads TGTGCCAGCAGCCAAGATAACCTCCTACTCAATGAGCAGTTCTTC. It encodes CASSQDNLLLNEQFF.